This entry concerns a single TCR beta chain. Trimming took off 6 bases at V and 3 bases at J, with 15 bases between the two ends. Germline V gene sequence: CDR1 MDHEN, CDR2 SYDVKM. The CDR3 is made up of 14 amino acids. This specimen comes from a study of blood T cells in healthy people across ages. The second PCR ran about 6 to 11 cycles with a sample-barcoded 5' primer and J-beta primers. MiXCR was run by TCRdb on the 5' RACE reads, yielding one entry per CDR3 protein. Here the sample spans fewer than 800,000 distinct CDR3 sequences, roughly 25% being singletons. This sample also belongs to another study, concerning T cells of mothers and their children. Per that paper: cDNA was made from all extracted RNA, around 1.5 ug per 15 ul. The authors added sample barcodes and 2-4 random nucleotides using the M1S primer of the second PCR. Sequencing returned over 8 million TCR beta CDR3 reads per mother and around 3 million per child. Compared with unrelated pairs, related mother-child pairs had slightly higher, non-significant overlap.

The sample consisted of blood. This TCR derives from a boy between 10 and 17 years old in good health. V usage is TRBV28 and J usage is TRBJ2-7; a possible D gene is TRBD1 (5 bases). The CDR3 loop is CASRPPGKNYEQYF. CDR3 nucleotides: TGTGCCAGCAGACCCCCAGGGAAGAACTACGAGCAGTACTTC. The whole variable domain, remainder taken from reference TRBV28 and TRBJ2-7, is DVKVTQSSRYLVKRTGEKVFLECVQDMDHENMFWYRQDPGLGLRLIYFSYDVKMKEKGDIPEGYSVSREKKERFSLILESASTNQTSMYLCASRPPGKNYEQYFGPGTRLTVT.